This is a list of T cell receptor beta chains from one sample in a study of regulatory T cells in long-lasting Graves disease. TCRdb independently ran MiXCR on the multiplex PCR reads; one entry per CDR3 protein. The table records 530,000 or so distinct CDR3 sequences, approximately 16% of them present only once. This sample also appeared in a second study, on T cells in Graves' hyperthyroidism and ophthalmopathy.

Here the sequenced sample was peripheral blood mononuclear cells (PBMCs), taken at new diagnosis, from a patient treated with antithyroid drugs. These receptors were collected from a man younger than 30 with Graves disease. Each CDR3 is given with its conserved first and last residue. A D gene is named only where the DNA matches it firmly. For some rows the clone size is stated as once, few or many, or as a class when expanded; others skip it.

d_call j_call v_call clone_size cdr3_aa cdr3_nt
- TRBJ1-2 TRBV27 many CASSPRGAFYGYTF TGTGCCAGCAGTCCGAGGGGCGCCTTCTATGGCTACACCTTC
TRBD2 TRBJ2-1 TRBV5-1 many CASGPGGAFGNEQFF TGCGCCAGCGGGCCGGGGGGGGCGTTCGGCAATGAGCAGTTCTTC
- TRBJ2-7 TRBV29-1 many CSVESAGYEQYF TGCAGCGTTGAGTCAGCTGGGTACGAGCAGTACTTC
TRBD1 TRBJ1-1 TRBV7-2 many CASSFLDRGTTEAFF TGTGCCAGCAGCTTTCTTGACAGGGGAACCACTGAAGCTTTCTTT
- TRBJ2-7 TRBV4-1 - CASSRNNEQYF TGCGCCAGCAGCCGGAACAATGAGCAGTACTTC
TRBD2 TRBJ2-1 TRBV7-3 many CASSSGGSGDEQFF TGTGCCAGCAGTTCCGGGGGGAGCGGGGATGAGCAGTTCTTC
- TRBJ1-3 TRBV27 few CASSLIGDSGNTIYF TGTGCCAGCAGTTTAATAGGGGATTCTGGAAACACCATATATTTT
- TRBJ2-1 TRBV19 few CASRPGTSPVYNEQFF TGTGCCAGTAGACCCGGGACCAGCCCGGTCTACAATGAGCAGTTCTTC
- TRBJ2-7 TRBV5-1 - CASSSPRASSYEQYF TGCGCCAGCAGCTCCCCGAGGGCGAGCTCCTACGAGCAGTACTTC
TRBD2 TRBJ2-3 TRBV20-1 many CSARDPGTSGADTQYF TGCAGTGCTAGAGATCCCGGGACTAGCGGCGCAGATACGCAGTATTTT
- TRBJ1-5 TRBV20-1 - CSARRAASNQPQHF TGCAGTGCTAGACGGGCAGCAAGCAATCAGCCCCAGCATTTT
- TRBJ2-5 TRBV12-3/TRBV12-4 many CASSPNQGKETQYF TGTGCCAGCAGTCCGAATCAGGGGAAGGAGACCCAGTACTTC
- TRBJ2-5 TRBV2 few CASSVSSHQETQYF TGTGCCAGCAGTGTCTCGAGCCACCAAGAGACCCAGTACTTC
- TRBJ1-4 TRBV12-3/TRBV12-4 - CASSSGLLTQGEKLFF TGTGCCAGCAGCTCGGGCCTCTTGACCCAGGGTGAAAAACTGTTTTTT
- TRBJ1-2 TRBV9 few CASSSRRSGYGYTF TGTGCCAGCAGCTCACGTAGATCCGGGTATGGCTACACCTTC
- TRBJ1-2 TRBV30 many CARDIRGYGYTF TGCGCACGTGACATCCGGGGCTATGGCTACACCTTC
TRBD2 TRBJ2-1 TRBV12-3/TRBV12-4 - CASSFHRPGTSGGQYNEQFF TGTGCCAGCAGTTTTCATCGGCCGGGGACTAGCGGAGGCCAATACAATGAGCAGTTCTTC
TRBD2 TRBJ2-1 TRBV4-1 few CASSQERLAGYNEQFF TGCGCCAGCAGCCAAGAGAGGCTAGCGGGATACAATGAGCAGTTCTTC
TRBD1 TRBJ2-7 TRBV28 many CASSYGTGYEQYF TGTGCCAGCAGCTATGGGACAGGCTACGAGCAGTACTTC
TRBD2 TRBJ2-7 TRBV30 many CACLAGGAQYF TGTGCCTGCCTAGCGGGAGGGGCGCAGTACTTC
- TRBJ2-1 TRBV30 - CAWSTVRDSYNEQFF TGTGCCTGGAGTACGGTACGGGACTCCTACAATGAGCAGTTCTTC
TRBD1 TRBJ2-3 TRBV3-1 - CASRSGTGPQSTQYF TGTGCCAGCAGATCGGGGACAGGACCCCAGAGTACGCAGTATTTT
- TRBJ2-7 TRBV9 few CASSVGLTAYEQYF TGTGCCAGCAGCGTAGGACTAACAGCCTACGAGCAGTACTTC
TRBD1 TRBJ1-5 TRBV5-1 - CASSAGTGGGQPQHF TGCGCCAGCAGCGCCGGGACAGGGGGAGGTCAGCCCCAGCATTTT
- TRBJ2-1 TRBV7-9 many CASSLGLGAEQFF TGTGCCAGCAGCTTAGGCTTGGGGGCTGAGCAGTTCTTC
TRBD2 TRBJ2-2 TRBV4-1 few CASSQDVAGGGSGELFF TGTGCCAGCAGCCAAGACGTAGCGGGAGGAGGGAGCGGGGAGCTGTTTTTT
- TRBJ2-1 TRBV12-3/TRBV12-4 many CASTTTDSFYNEQFF TGTGCCAGCACCACGACGGACTCTTTCTACAATGAGCAGTTCTTC
TRBD2 TRBJ2-1 TRBV7-3 many CASSSSRLAGGDEQFF TGTGCCAGCAGCTCGTCTCGACTAGCGGGAGGGGATGAGCAGTTCTTC
TRBD2 TRBJ2-1 TRBV11-3 many CASSLTGTSGNEQFF TGTGCCAGCAGCCTCACGGGGACTAGCGGCAATGAGCAGTTCTTC
- TRBJ2-1 TRBV4-1 - CASSQDSPGSYNEQFF TGCGCCAGCAGCCAAGATAGTCCGGGGTCCTACAATGAGCAGTTCTTC
- TRBJ1-1 TRBV30 many CAWTSVGVGTEAFF TGTGCCTGGACTTCGGTGGGGGTAGGGACTGAAGCTTTCTTT
- TRBJ2-2 TRBV11-2 many CASSSPPSGELFF TGTGCCAGCAGCTCCCCCCCGTCCGGGGAGCTGTTTTTT
TRBD1 TRBJ2-7 TRBV30 many CAWSETGYEQYF TGTGCCTGGAGTGAGACAGGGTACGAGCAGTACTTC
TRBD2 TRBJ2-1 TRBV30 - CAWRTSGSLNEQFF TGTGCCTGGCGGACTAGCGGGAGTCTCAATGAGCAGTTCTTC
- TRBJ1-1 TRBV18 many CASSPFSGLGTEAFF TGTGCCAGCTCACCATTTTCAGGGCTGGGGACTGAAGCTTTCTTT
- TRBJ2-5 TRBV2 many CASKRTGAGLETQYF TGTGCCAGCAAGCGGACGGGAGCGGGTTTAGAGACCCAGTACTTC
- TRBJ2-6 TRBV20-1 - CSAWQGSGANVLTF TGCAGTGCATGGCAGGGCTCTGGGGCCAACGTCCTGACTTTC